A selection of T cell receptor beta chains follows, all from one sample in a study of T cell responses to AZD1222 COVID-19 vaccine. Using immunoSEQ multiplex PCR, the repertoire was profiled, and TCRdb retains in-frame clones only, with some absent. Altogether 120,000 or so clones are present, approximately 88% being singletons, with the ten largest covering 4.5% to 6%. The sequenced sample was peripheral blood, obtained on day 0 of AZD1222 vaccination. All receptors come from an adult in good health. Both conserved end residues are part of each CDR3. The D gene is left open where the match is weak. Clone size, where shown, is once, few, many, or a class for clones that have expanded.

cdr3_nt: TGTGCCAGCAGCTTAGTCGGGAACACTGAAGCTTTCTTT
cdr3_aa: CASSLVGNTEAFF
v_call: TRBV11-3
j_call: TRBJ1-1
d_call: .
clone_size: .

cdr3_nt: TGTGCCAGCAGCGGAGGGCCGGGCAACACTGAAGCTTTCTTT
cdr3_aa: CASSGGPGNTEAFF
v_call: TRBV7-9
j_call: TRBJ1-1
d_call: .
clone_size: few

cdr3_nt: TGTGCCAGCAGTCCCACCGGGACTCTTGGAAACACCATATATTTT
cdr3_aa: CASSPTGTLGNTIYF
v_call: TRBV28
j_call: TRBJ1-3
d_call: .
clone_size: once

cdr3_nt: TGTGCCAGCAGCCGTCTGGAGACCCAGTACTTC
cdr3_aa: CASSRLETQYF
v_call: TRBV11-3
j_call: TRBJ2-5
d_call: .
clone_size: .

cdr3_nt: TGTGCCAGCAGCCAACCCCGGGTTCGGACCGGGGAGCTGTTTTTT
cdr3_aa: CASSQPRVRTGELFF
v_call: TRBV14
j_call: TRBJ2-2
d_call: .
clone_size: .

cdr3_nt: TGTGCCAGCAGTGCGACCCTGTCGGATTCACCCCTCCACTTT
cdr3_aa: CASSATLSDSPLHF
v_call: TRBV25-1
j_call: TRBJ1-6
d_call: .
clone_size: .

cdr3_nt: TGTGCCAGCAGCTCCCGTGGTACAGGGGGTGGAAACACCATATATTTT
cdr3_aa: CASSSRGTGGGNTIYF
v_call: TRBV11-2
j_call: TRBJ1-3
d_call: TRBD1
clone_size: .

cdr3_nt: TGTGCCAGCAGTGAAGGACAGGGGAACACTGAAGCTTTCTTT
cdr3_aa: CASSEGQGNTEAFF
v_call: TRBV6-1
j_call: TRBJ1-1
d_call: TRBD1
clone_size: once

cdr3_nt: TGTGCCAGCAGTTCTGGGTTGGCTGAAGCTTTCTTT
cdr3_aa: CASSSGLAEAFF
v_call: TRBV6-6
j_call: TRBJ1-1
d_call: .
clone_size: .

cdr3_nt: TGTGCCAGCTCGTCATCGGCAACTAATGAAAAACTGTTTTTT
cdr3_aa: CASSSSATNEKLFF
v_call: TRBV2
j_call: TRBJ1-4
d_call: .
clone_size: .

cdr3_nt: TGTGCCATCAGTGAGTCTGGTATGACGGATAGTGAAAAACTGTTTTTT
cdr3_aa: CAISESGMTDSEKLFF
v_call: TRBV10-3
j_call: TRBJ1-4
d_call: .
clone_size: .

cdr3_nt: TGTGCCAGCAGTTACTCGAGTCAGGGAAAGAGTGGCTACACCTTC
cdr3_aa: CASSYSSQGKSGYTF
v_call: TRBV6-5
j_call: TRBJ1-2
d_call: .
clone_size: .

cdr3_nt: TGTGCCAGCAGCCCGAGGCGGGGGGGCCAATTGAACACTGAAGCTTTCTTT
cdr3_aa: CASSPRRGGQLNTEAFF
v_call: TRBV6-2/TRBV6-3
j_call: TRBJ1-1
d_call: .
clone_size: .

cdr3_nt: TGCGCCATCCGGGACAGGCATGCCCCTAACTATGGCTACACCTTC
cdr3_aa: CAIRDRHAPNYGYTF
v_call: TRBV23-1
j_call: TRBJ1-2
d_call: TRBD1
clone_size: .

cdr3_nt: TGTGCCAGTAGTATAGATCCCGGACATCAGGGTCAGCCCCAGCATTTT
cdr3_aa: CASSIDPGHQGQPQHF
v_call: TRBV19
j_call: TRBJ1-5
d_call: .
clone_size: .

cdr3_nt: TGTGCCAGCAGCTTGGCAATCAGGGACAGAGCTAGCAATCAGCCCCAGCATTTT
cdr3_aa: CASSLAIRDRASNQPQHF
v_call: TRBV5-4
j_call: TRBJ1-5
d_call: TRBD1
clone_size: few

cdr3_nt: TGTGCCAGCAGTTTTGACAGAGCCGAGCAGTACTTC
cdr3_aa: CASSFDRAEQYF
v_call: TRBV28
j_call: TRBJ2-7
d_call: .
clone_size: .

cdr3_nt: TGTGCTAGTGGTTTGGTTGTGGGGGGCGGTCGGACTGAAGCTTTCTTT
cdr3_aa: CASGLVVGGGRTEAFF
v_call: TRBV12-5
j_call: TRBJ1-1
d_call: .
clone_size: .

cdr3_nt: TGTGCCAGCAGTTACTCCCCAGGGGGAGGAGGAACTGAAGCTTTCTTT
cdr3_aa: CASSYSPGGGGTEAFF
v_call: TRBV6-5
j_call: TRBJ1-1
d_call: TRBD1
clone_size: .

cdr3_nt: TGTGCCAGCAGTTTAAAGGGAGATACGCAGTATTTT
cdr3_aa: CASSLKGDTQYF
v_call: TRBV27
j_call: TRBJ2-3
d_call: .
clone_size: .

cdr3_nt: TGTGCCAGCAGTTTATGGACACAGACTGGAAACACCATATATTTT
cdr3_aa: CASSLWTQTGNTIYF
v_call: TRBV28
j_call: TRBJ1-3
d_call: .
clone_size: .

cdr3_nt: TGTGCCAGCAGCCCCACGGACAGGGTAAGGCAGCCCCAGCATTTT
cdr3_aa: CASSPTDRVRQPQHF
v_call: TRBV9
j_call: TRBJ1-5
d_call: TRBD1
clone_size: .

cdr3_nt: TGTGCCCAGAACAGGGAACGCTATGGCTACACCTTC
cdr3_aa: CAQNRERYGYTF
v_call: TRBV30
j_call: TRBJ1-2
d_call: .
clone_size: .

cdr3_nt: TGCGCCAGCAGCCAAGAAGGCGGGAACTATGGCTACACCTTC
cdr3_aa: CASSQEGGNYGYTF
v_call: TRBV4-3
j_call: TRBJ1-2
d_call: .
clone_size: .

cdr3_nt: TGCGCCAGCAGCTGGAATACAGGGGAAGAGACCCAGTACTTC
cdr3_aa: CASSWNTGEETQYF
v_call: TRBV5-1
j_call: TRBJ2-5
d_call: TRBD1
clone_size: .

cdr3_nt: TGTGCCAGCACCCCGGAGGCAGGGCAAAACGAGCAGTACTTC
cdr3_aa: CASTPEAGQNEQYF
v_call: TRBV7-8
j_call: TRBJ2-7
d_call: .
clone_size: .

cdr3_nt: TGTGCCTGGAGTCGAGACATCGCCAACTATGGCTACACCTTC
cdr3_aa: CAWSRDIANYGYTF
v_call: TRBV30
j_call: TRBJ1-2
d_call: .
clone_size: .

cdr3_nt: TGTGCCAGCAGCTTATCAATGGTCAGGAACGAGCAGTACTTC
cdr3_aa: CASSLSMVRNEQYF
v_call: TRBV7-9
j_call: TRBJ2-7
d_call: .
clone_size: .

cdr3_nt: TGTGCCAGTAGGCGACAGGGGACGAACACTGAAGCTTTCTTT
cdr3_aa: CASRRQGTNTEAFF
v_call: TRBV19
j_call: TRBJ1-1
d_call: TRBD1
clone_size: .

cdr3_nt: TGTGCCAGCAGTTACGGGGGACAAGGAACCTACGAGCAGTACTTC
cdr3_aa: CASSYGGQGTYEQYF
v_call: TRBV6-5
j_call: TRBJ2-7
d_call: .
clone_size: .

cdr3_nt: TGTGCCAGCTCGCTCAGGCTTACGCTCACCATGAACACTGAAGCTTTCTTT
cdr3_aa: CASSLRLTLTMNTEAFF
v_call: TRBV5-5
j_call: TRBJ1-1
d_call: .
clone_size: medium-sized

cdr3_nt: TGTGCTAGTGGTTGGACAAGGAACACTGAAGCTTTCTTT
cdr3_aa: CASGWTRNTEAFF
v_call: TRBV12-5
j_call: TRBJ1-1
d_call: .
clone_size: .

cdr3_nt: TGTGCCAGCAGCGCTTTCTGGGGTACCTCGAACACTGAAGCTTTCTTT
cdr3_aa: CASSAFWGTSNTEAFF
v_call: TRBV9
j_call: TRBJ1-1
d_call: .
clone_size: once

cdr3_nt: TGTGCCAGCAGCGATCCTATCGGGAGGGGGGAAGAACCCAATTCACCCCTCCACTTT
cdr3_aa: CASSDPIGRGEEPNSPLHF
v_call: TRBV5-4
j_call: TRBJ1-6
d_call: .
clone_size: .

cdr3_nt: TGTGCCAGCAGTGAAGTAGAAACGAACACTGAAGCTTTCTTT
cdr3_aa: CASSEVETNTEAFF
v_call: TRBV2
j_call: TRBJ1-1
d_call: .
clone_size: .

cdr3_nt: TGTGCCAGCAGCCCGGGGACACCGGTCATCCCTGAAGCTTTCTTT
cdr3_aa: CASSPGTPVIPEAFF
v_call: TRBV21-1
j_call: TRBJ1-1
d_call: .
clone_size: .

cdr3_nt: TGTGCCAGCAGCCTCGGAGGGCCCCAGCATTTT
cdr3_aa: CASSLGGPQHF
v_call: TRBV7-9
j_call: TRBJ1-5
d_call: .
clone_size: .

cdr3_nt: TGTGCCAGCAGCCAAGTGGGGGTAGCGGCTTACAATGAGCAGTTCTTC
cdr3_aa: CASSQVGVAAYNEQFF
v_call: TRBV14
j_call: TRBJ2-1
d_call: .
clone_size: .

cdr3_nt: TGTGCCAGCAGCTTTTCTAATGAAAAACTGTTTTTT
cdr3_aa: CASSFSNEKLFF
v_call: TRBV11-3
j_call: TRBJ1-4
d_call: .
clone_size: .

cdr3_nt: TGTGCCAGCAGTGAGACAGAGTATGGCTACACCTTC
cdr3_aa: CASSETEYGYTF
v_call: TRBV6-2/TRBV6-3
j_call: TRBJ1-2
d_call: .
clone_size: .

cdr3_nt: TGTGCCATCAGTGGAAAGGACTCCTATAATTCACCCCTCCACTTT
cdr3_aa: CAISGKDSYNSPLHF
v_call: TRBV10-3
j_call: TRBJ1-6
d_call: .
clone_size: .

cdr3_nt: TGTGCCAGCAGCCGACAGGGGGGCTCCTACGAGCAGTACTTC
cdr3_aa: CASSRQGGSYEQYF
v_call: TRBV11-2
j_call: TRBJ2-7
d_call: TRBD1
clone_size: .

cdr3_nt: TGTGCCAGCAGCTTAGAACTAGCGGGACTGTCTGAGCAGTTCTTC
cdr3_aa: CASSLELAGLSEQFF
v_call: TRBV7-8
j_call: TRBJ2-1
d_call: TRBD2
clone_size: .

cdr3_nt: TGTGCCTGGAGTGTCGGCAGGGACTATGGCTACACCTTC
cdr3_aa: CAWSVGRDYGYTF
v_call: TRBV30
j_call: TRBJ1-2
d_call: .
clone_size: .

cdr3_nt: TGCGCCAGCGGGCCCGACTATGGCTACACCTTC
cdr3_aa: CASGPDYGYTF
v_call: TRBV5-1
j_call: TRBJ1-2
d_call: .
clone_size: .